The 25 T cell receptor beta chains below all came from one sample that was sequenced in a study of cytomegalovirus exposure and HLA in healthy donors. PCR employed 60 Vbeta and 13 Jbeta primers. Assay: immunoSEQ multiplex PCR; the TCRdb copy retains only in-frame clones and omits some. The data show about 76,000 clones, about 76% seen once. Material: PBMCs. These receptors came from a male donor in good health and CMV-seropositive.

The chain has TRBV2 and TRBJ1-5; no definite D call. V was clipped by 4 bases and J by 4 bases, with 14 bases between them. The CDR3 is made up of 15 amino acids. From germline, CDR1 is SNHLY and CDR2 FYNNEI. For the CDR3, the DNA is TGTGCCAGCAGTGGGGAACGGGGTGCGAATCAGCCCCAGCATTTT. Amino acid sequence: CASSGERGANQPQHF.

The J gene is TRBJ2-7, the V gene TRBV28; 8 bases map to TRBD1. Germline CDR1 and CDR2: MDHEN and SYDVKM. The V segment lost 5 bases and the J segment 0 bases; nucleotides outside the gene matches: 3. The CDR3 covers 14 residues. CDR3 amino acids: CASSRQGPSYEQYF. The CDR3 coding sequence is TGTGCCAGCAGTCGACAGGGGCCCTCCTACGAGCAGTACTTC.

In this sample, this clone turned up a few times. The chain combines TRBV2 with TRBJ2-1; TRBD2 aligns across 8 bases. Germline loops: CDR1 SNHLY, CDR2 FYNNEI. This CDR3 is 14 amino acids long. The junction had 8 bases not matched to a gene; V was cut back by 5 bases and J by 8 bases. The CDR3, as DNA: TGTGCCAGCAGTTCCCCGGGGGGGCCCCATGAGCAGTTCTTC. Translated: CASSSPGGPHEQFF.

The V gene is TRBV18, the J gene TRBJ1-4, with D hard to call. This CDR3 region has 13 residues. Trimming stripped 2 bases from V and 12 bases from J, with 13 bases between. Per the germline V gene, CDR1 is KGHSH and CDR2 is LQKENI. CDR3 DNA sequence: TGTGCCAGCTCACCATTGAGGGCAGAGGAACTGTTTTTT. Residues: CASSPLRAEELFF.

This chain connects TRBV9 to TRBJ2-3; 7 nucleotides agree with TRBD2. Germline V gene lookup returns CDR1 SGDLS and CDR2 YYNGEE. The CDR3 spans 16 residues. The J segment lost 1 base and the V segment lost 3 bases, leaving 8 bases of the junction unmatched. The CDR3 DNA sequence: TGTGCCAGCAGCGCAGGGACTACGACGGGCACAGATACGCAGTATTTT. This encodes CASSAGTTTGTDTQYF.

The CDR3 DNA follows: TGTGCCAGCTCACTAGGACAGGGAAGTGACGGGGAGCTGTTTTTT. As protein: CASSLGQGSDGELFF. The chain carries TRBV18 and TRBJ2-2, with 8 positions matching TRBD1. V shed 4 bases, J shed 7 bases, and the junction held 8 bases outside the gene matches. Germline V gene lookup returns CDR1 KGHSH and CDR2 LQKENI. The CDR3 extends over 15 amino acids.

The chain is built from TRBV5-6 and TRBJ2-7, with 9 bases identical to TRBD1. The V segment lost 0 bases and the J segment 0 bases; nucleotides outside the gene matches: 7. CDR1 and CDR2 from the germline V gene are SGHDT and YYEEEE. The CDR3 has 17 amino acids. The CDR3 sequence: CASSLGRGGQGSYEQYF. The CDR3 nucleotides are TGTGCCAGCAGCTTGGGGCGCGGGGGACAGGGCTCCTACGAGCAGTACTTC.

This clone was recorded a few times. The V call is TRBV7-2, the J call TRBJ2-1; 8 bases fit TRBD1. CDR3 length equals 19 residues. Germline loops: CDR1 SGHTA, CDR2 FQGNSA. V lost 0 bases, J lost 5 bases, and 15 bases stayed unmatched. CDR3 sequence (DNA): TGTGCCAGCAGCTTAGCGATCGCCGATCTGGACAGGGCCCACAATGAGCAGTTCTTC. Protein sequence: CASSLAIADLDRAHNEQFF.

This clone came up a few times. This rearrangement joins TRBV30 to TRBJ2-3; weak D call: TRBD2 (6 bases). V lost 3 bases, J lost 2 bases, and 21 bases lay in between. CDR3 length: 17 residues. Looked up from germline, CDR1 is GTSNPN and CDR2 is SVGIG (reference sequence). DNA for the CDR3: TGTGCCTGGAGACCCCTCGGGGAAGCGGGTTCCACAGATACGCAGTATTTT. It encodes CAWRPLGEAGSTDTQYF.

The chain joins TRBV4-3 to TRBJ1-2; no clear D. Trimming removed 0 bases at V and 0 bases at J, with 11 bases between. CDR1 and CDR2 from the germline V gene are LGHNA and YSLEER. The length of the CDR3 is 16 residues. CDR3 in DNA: TGCGCCAGCAGCCAAGATAAGCGGTTAGCTAACTATGGCTACACCTTC. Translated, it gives CASSQDKRLANYGYTF.

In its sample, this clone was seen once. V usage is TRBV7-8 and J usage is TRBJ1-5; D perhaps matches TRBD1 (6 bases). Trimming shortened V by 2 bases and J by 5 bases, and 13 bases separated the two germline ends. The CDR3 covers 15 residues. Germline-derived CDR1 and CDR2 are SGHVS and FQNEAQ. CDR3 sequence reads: CASSLTSQGDQPQHF. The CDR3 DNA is TGTGCCAGCAGCTTAACATCACAGGGCGATCAGCCCCAGCATTTT.

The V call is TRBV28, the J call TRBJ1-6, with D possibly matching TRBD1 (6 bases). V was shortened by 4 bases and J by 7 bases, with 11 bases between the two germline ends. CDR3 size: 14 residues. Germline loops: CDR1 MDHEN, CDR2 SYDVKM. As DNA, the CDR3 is TGTGCCAGCAGTTCCAGGGGAGAGAATTCACCCCTCCACTTT. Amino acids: CASSSRGENSPLHF.

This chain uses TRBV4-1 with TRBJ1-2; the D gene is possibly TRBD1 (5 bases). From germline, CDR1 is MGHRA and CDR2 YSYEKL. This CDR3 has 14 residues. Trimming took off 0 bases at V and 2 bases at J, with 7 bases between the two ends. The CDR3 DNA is TGCGCCAGCAGCCAAGATCCAGGGAACTATGGCTACACCTTC. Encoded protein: CASSQDPGNYGYTF.

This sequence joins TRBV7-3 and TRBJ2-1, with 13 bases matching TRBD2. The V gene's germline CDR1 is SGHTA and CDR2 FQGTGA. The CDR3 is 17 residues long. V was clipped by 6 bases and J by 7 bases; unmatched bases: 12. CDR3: CASRRQGTSGTPNEQFF. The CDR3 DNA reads TGTGCCAGCAGGCGACAGGGGACTAGCGGGACTCCGAATGAGCAGTTCTTC.

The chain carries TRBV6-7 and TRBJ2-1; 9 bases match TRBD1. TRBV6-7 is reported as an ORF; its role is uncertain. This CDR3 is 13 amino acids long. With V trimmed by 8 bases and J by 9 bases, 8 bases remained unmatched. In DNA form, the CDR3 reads TGTGCCAGCGTGGCGACAGGGGGGGGTGAGCAGTTCTTC. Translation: CASVATGGGEQFF.

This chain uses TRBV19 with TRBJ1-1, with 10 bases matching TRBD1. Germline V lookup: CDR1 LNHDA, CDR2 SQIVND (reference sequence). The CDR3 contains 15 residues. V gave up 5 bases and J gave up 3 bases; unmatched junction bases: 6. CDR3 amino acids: CASSLRQGAYTEAFF. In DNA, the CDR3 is TGTGCCAGTAGTCTCCGACAGGGGGCGTACACTGAAGCTTTCTTT.

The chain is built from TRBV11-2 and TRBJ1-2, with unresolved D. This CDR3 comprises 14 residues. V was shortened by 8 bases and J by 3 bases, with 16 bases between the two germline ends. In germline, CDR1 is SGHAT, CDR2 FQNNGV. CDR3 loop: CASAEKGGYYGYTF. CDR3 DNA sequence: TGTGCCAGCGCCGAGAAGGGAGGATACTATGGCTACACCTTC.

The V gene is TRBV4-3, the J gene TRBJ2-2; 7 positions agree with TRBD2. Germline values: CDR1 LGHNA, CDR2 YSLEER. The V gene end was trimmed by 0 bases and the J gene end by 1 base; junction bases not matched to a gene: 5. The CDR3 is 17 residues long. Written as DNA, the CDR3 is TGCGCCAGCAGCCAAGAACCAGCGGGGTGGAACACCGGGGAGCTGTTTTTT. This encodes CASSQEPAGWNTGELFF.

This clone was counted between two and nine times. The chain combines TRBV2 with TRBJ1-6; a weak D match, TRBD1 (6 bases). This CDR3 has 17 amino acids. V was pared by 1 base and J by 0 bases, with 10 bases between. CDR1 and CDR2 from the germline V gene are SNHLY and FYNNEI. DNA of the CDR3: TGTGCCAGCAGTGAAGTGGGGGCCAGCTCCTATAATTCACCCCTCCACTTT. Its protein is CASSEVGASSYNSPLHF.

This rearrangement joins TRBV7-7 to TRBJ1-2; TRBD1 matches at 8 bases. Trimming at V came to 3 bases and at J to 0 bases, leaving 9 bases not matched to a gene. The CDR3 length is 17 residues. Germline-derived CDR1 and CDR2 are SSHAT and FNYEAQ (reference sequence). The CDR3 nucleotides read TGTGCCAGCAGCTTGGTGAGCCGGACAGGGACTAACTATGGCTACACCTTC. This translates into CASSLVSRTGTNYGYTF.

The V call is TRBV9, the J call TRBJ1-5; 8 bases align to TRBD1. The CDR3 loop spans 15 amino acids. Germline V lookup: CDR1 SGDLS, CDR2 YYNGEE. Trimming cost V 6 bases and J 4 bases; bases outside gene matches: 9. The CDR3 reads CASTKTGERNQPQHF. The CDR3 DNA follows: TGTGCCAGCACCAAGACAGGGGAACGGAATCAGCCCCAGCATTTT.

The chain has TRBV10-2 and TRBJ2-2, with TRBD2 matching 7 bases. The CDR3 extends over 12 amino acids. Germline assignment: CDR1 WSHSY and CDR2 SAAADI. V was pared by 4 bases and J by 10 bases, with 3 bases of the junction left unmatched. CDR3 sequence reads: CASSGKREELFF. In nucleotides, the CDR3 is TGCGCCAGCAGTGGGAAGCGGGAGGAGCTGTTTTTT.

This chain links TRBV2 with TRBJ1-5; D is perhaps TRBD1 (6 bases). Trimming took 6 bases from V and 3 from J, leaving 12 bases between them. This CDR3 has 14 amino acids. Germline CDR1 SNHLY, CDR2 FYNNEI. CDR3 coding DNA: TGTGCCAGCAGCACTCAGGGGATCAATCAGCCCCAGCATTTT. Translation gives CASSTQGINQPQHF. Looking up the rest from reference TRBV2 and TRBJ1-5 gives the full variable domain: EPEVTQTPSHQVTQMGQEVILRCVPISNHLYFYWYRQILGQKVEFLVSFYNNEISEKSEIFDDQFSVERPDGSNFTLKIRSTKLEDSAMYFCASSTQGINQPQHFGDGTRLSIL.

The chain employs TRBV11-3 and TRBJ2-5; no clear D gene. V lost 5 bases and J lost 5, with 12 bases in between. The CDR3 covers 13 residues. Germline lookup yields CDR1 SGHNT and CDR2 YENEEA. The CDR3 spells CASSPWASETQYF. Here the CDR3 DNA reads TGTGCCAGCAGCCCCTGGGCAAGTGAGACCCAGTACTTC.

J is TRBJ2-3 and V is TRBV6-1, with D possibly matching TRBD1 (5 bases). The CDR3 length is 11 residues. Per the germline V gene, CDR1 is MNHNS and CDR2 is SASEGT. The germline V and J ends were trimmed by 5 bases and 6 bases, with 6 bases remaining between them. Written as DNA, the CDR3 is TGTGCCAGCAGTTACAGGGATACGCAGTATTTT. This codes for CASSYRDTQYF.